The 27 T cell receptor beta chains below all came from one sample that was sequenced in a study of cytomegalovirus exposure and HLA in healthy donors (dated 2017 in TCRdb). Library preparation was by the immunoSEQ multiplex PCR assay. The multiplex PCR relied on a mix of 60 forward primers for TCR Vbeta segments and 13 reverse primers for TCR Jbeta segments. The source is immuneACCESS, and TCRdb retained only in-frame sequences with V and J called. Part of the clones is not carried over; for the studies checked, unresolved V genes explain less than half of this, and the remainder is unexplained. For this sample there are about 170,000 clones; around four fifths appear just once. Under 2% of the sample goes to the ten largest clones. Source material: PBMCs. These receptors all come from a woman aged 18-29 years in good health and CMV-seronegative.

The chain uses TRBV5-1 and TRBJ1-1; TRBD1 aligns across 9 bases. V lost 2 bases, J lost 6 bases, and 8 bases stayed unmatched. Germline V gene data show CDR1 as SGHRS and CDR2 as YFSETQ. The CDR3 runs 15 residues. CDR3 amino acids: CASSFAGTGSAEAFF. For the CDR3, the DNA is TGCGCCAGCAGCTTTGCCGGGACAGGGAGTGCTGAAGCTTTCTTT. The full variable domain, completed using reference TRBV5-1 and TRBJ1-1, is KAGVTQTPRYLIKTRGQQVTLSCSPISGHRSVSWYQQTPGQGLQFLFEYFSETQRNKGNFPGRFSGRQFSNSRSEMNVSTLELGDSALYLCASSFAGTGSAEAFFGQGTRLTVV.

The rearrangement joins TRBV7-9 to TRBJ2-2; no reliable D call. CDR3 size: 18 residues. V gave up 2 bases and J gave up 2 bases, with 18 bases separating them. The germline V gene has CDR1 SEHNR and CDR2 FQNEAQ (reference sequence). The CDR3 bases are TGTGCCAGCAGCTTATTCCCAGGATTGGCGATAAACACCGGGGAGCTGTTTTTT. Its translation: CASSLFPGLAINTGELFF. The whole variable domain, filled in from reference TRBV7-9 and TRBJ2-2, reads DTGVSQNPRHKITKRGQNVTFRCDPISEHNRLYWYRQTLGQGPEFLTYFQNEAQLEKSRLLSDRFSAERPKGSFSTLEIQRTEQGDSAMYLCASSLFPGLAINTGELFFGEGSRLTVL.

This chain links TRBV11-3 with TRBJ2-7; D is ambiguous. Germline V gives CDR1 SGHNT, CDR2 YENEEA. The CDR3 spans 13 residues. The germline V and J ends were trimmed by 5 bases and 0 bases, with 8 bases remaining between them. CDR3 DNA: TGTGCCAGCAGCCCACTGAGCTCCTACGAGCAGTACTTC. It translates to CASSPLSSYEQYF.

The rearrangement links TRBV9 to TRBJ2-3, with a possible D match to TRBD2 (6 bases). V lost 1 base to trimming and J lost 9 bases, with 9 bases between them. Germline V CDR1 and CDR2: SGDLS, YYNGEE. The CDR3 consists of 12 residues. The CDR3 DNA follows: TGTGCCAGCAGCGTATTTGGGAGGACGCAGTATTTT. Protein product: CASSVFGRTQYF.

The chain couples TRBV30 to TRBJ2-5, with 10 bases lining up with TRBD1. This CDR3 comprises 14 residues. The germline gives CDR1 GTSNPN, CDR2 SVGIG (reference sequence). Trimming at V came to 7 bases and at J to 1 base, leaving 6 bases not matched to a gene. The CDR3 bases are TGTGCCTCGACCGGGACAGGGGTCCAAGAGACCCAGTACTTC. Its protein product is CASTGTGVQETQYF.

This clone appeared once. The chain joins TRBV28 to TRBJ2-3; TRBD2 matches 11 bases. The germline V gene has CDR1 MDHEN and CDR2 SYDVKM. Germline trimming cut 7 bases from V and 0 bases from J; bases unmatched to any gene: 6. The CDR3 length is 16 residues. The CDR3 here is CASTMTSGISTDTQYF. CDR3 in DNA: TGTGCCAGCACTATGACTAGCGGGATTAGCACAGATACGCAGTATTTT.

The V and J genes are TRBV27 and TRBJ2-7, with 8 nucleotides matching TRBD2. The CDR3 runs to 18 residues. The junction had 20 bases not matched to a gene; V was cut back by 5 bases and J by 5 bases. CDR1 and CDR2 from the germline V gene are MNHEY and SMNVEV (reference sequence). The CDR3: CASSPNRAVRREEDEQYF. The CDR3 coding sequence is TGTGCCAGCAGTCCCAACAGGGCTGTGAGGCGGGAGGAGGACGAGCAGTACTTC.

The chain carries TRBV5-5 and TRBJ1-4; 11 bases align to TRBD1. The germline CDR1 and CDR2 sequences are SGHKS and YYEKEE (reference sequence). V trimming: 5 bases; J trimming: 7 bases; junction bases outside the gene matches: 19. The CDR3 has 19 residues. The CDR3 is CASSRSIGQGARLGEKLFF. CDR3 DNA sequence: TGTGCCAGCAGTCGAAGTATCGGACAGGGGGCGCGGCTTGGTGAAAAACTGTTTTTT.

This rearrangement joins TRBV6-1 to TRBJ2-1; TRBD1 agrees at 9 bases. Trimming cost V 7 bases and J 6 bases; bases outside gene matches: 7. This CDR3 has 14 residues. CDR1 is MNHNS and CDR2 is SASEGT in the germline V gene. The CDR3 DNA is TGTGCCAGCAACGTACAGGGGGCGACCAATGAGCAGTTCTTC. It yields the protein CASNVQGATNEQFF.

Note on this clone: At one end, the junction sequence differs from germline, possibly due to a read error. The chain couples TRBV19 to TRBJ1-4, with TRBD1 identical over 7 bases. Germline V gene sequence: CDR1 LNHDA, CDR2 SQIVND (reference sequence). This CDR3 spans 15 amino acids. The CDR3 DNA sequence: TGTGCCAGTAGCATAGGGACAGCTTATTATGAAAAACTGTTTTTT. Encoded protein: CASSIGTAYYEKLFF.

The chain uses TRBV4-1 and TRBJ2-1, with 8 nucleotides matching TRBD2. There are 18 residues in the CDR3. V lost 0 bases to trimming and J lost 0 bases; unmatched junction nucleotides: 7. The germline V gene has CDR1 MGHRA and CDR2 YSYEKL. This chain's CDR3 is CASSQELQAGGSYNEQFF. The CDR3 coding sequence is TGCGCCAGCAGCCAAGAGCTCCAGGCGGGAGGCTCCTACAATGAGCAGTTCTTC.

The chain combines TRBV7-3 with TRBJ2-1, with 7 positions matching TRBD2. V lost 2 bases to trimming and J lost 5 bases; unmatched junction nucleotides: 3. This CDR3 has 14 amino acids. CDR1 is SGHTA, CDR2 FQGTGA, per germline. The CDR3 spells CASSLGGSNNEQFF. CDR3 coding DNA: TGTGCCAGCAGCTTAGGCGGGAGTAACAATGAGCAGTTCTTC.

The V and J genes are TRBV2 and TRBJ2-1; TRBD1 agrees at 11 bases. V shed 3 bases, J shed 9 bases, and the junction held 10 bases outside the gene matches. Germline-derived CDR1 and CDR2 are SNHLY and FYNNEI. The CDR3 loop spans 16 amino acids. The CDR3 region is CASSEPGQGGLGEQFF. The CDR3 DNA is TGTGCCAGCAGTGAGCCGGGACAGGGGGGGTTAGGTGAGCAGTTCTTC.

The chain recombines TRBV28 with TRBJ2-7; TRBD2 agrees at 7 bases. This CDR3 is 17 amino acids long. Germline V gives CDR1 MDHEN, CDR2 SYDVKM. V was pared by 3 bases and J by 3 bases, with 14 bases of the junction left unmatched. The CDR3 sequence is CASSFNPSRREHYEQYF. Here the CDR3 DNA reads TGTGCCAGCAGTTTTAACCCGAGTAGGCGGGAGCACTACGAGCAGTACTTC.

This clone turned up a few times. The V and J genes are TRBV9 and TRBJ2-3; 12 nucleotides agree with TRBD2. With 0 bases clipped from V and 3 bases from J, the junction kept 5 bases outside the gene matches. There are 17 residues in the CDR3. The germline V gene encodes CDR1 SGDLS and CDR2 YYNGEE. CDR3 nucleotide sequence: TGTGCCAGCAGCGTAGCCGAACTAGCGGGGGGAACAGATACGCAGTATTTT. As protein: CASSVAELAGGTDTQYF.

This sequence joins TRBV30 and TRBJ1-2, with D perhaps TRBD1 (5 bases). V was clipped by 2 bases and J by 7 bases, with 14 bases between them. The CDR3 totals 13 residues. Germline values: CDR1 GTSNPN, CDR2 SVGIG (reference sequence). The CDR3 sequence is CAWSHTGPGGYTF. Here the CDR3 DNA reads TGTGCCTGGAGTCACACAGGACCGGGTGGCTACACCTTC.

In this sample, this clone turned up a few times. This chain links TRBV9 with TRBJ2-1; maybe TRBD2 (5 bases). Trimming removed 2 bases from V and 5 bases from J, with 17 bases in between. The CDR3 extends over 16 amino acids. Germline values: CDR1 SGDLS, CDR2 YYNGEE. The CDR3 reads CASSVGITSSDNEQFF. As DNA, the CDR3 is TGTGCCAGCAGCGTCGGGATCACTTCCTCGGACAATGAGCAGTTCTTC. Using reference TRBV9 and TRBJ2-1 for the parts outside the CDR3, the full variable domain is DSGVTQTPKHLITATGQRVTLRCSPRSGDLSVYWYQQSLDQGLQFLIQYYNGEERAKGNILERFSAQQFPDLHSELNLSSLELGDSALYFCASSVGITSSDNEQFFGPGTRLTVL.

DNA for the CDR3: TGCGCCAGCAGTGGAGGGGAGGCTAATGAAAAACTGTTTTTT. Protein product: CASSGGEANEKLFF. J is TRBJ1-4 and V is TRBV5-1, with D possibly matching TRBD1 (5 bases). The germline V and J ends were trimmed by 5 bases and 3 bases, with 11 bases remaining between them. The CDR3 is 14 residues long. Germline V gene data show CDR1 as SGHRS and CDR2 as YFSETQ.

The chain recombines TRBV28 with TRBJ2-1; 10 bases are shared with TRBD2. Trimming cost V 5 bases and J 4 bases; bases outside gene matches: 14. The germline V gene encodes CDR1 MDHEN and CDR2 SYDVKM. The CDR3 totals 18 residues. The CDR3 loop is CASSPSDIASGSYNEQFF. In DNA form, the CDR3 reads TGTGCCAGCAGTCCGTCGGATATCGCTAGCGGGAGTTACAATGAGCAGTTCTTC.

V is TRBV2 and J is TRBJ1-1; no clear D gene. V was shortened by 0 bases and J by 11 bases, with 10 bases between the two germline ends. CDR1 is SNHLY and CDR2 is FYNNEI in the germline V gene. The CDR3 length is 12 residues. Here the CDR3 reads CASSEAAGTAFF. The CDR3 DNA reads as TGTGCCAGCAGTGAAGCGGCAGGTACCGCTTTCTTT.

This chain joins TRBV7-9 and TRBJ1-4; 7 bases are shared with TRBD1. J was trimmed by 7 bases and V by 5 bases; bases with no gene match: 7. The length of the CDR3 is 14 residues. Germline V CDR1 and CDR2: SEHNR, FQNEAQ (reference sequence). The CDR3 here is CASSPRQGAEKLFF. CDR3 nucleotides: TGTGCCAGCAGCCCAAGACAGGGTGCTGAAAAACTGTTTTTT.

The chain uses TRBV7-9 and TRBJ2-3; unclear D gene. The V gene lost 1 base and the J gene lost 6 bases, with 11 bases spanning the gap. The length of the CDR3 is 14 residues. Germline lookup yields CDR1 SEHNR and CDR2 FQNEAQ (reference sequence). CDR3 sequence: CASSLDLKPDTQYF. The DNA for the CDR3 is TGTGCCAGCAGCTTAGATCTGAAGCCGGATACGCAGTATTTT. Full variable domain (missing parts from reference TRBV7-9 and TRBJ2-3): DTGVSQNPRHKITKRGQNVTFRCDPISEHNRLYWYRQTLGQGPEFLTYFQNEAQLEKSRLLSDRFSAERPKGSFSTLEIQRTEQGDSAMYLCASSLDLKPDTQYFGPGTRLTVL.

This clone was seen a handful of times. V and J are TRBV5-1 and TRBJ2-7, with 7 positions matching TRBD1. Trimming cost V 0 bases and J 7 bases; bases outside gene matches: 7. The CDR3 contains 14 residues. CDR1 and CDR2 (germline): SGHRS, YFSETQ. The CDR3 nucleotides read TGCGCCAGCAGCTTGGGGACAGGCCTGCGGGAGCAGTACTTC. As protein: CASSLGTGLREQYF. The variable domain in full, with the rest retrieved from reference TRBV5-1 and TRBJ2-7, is KAGVTQTPRYLIKTRGQQVTLSCSPISGHRSVSWYQQTPGQGLQFLFEYFSETQRNKGNFPGRFSGRQFSNSRSEMNVSTLELGDSALYLCASSLGTGLREQYFGPGTRLTVT.

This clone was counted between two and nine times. CDR3 loop: CASSYAGATDEQYF. The CDR3, as DNA: TGTGCCAGCAGTTACGCGGGGGCGACGGACGAGCAGTACTTC. The chain uses TRBV27 and TRBJ2-7; tentatively, D is TRBD2 (7 bases). Germline V gene lookup returns CDR1 MNHEY and CDR2 SMNVEV (reference sequence). The V and J ends lost 4 bases and 5 bases respectively, with 15 bases between them. The CDR3 is made up of 14 amino acids.

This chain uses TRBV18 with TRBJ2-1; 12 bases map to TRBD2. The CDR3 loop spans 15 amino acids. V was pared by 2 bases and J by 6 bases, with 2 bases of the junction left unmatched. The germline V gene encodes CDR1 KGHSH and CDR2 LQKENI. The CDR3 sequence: CASSPRTSGVNEQFF. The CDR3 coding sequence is TGTGCCAGCTCACCAAGGACTAGCGGGGTCAATGAGCAGTTCTTC.

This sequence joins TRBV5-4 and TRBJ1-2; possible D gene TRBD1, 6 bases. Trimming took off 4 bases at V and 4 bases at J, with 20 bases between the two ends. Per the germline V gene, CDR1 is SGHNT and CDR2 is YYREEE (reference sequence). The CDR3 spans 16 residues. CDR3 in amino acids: CASSLGAAVVAYGYTF. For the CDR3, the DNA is TGTGCCAGCAGCCTGGGGGCAGCGGTGGTCGCCTATGGCTACACCTTC. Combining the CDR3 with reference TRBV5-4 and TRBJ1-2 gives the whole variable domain ETGVTQSPTHLIKTRGQQVTLRCSSQSGHNTVSWYQQALGQGPQFIFQYYREEENGRGNFPPRFSGLQFPNYSSELNVNALELDDSALYLCASSLGAAVVAYGYTFGSGTRLTVV.

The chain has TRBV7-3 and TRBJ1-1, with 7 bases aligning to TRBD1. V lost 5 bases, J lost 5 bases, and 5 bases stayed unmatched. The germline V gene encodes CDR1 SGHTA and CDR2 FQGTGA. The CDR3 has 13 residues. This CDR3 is CASSQGVKTEAFF. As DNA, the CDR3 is TGTGCCAGCAGCCAGGGGGTAAAGACTGAAGCTTTCTTT. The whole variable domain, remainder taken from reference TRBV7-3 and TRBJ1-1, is GAGVSQTPSNKVTEKGKYVELRCDPISGHTALYWYRQSLGQGPEFLIYFQGTGAADDSGLPNDRFFAVRPEGSVSTLKIQRTERGDSAVYLCASSQGVKTEAFFGQGTRLTVV.